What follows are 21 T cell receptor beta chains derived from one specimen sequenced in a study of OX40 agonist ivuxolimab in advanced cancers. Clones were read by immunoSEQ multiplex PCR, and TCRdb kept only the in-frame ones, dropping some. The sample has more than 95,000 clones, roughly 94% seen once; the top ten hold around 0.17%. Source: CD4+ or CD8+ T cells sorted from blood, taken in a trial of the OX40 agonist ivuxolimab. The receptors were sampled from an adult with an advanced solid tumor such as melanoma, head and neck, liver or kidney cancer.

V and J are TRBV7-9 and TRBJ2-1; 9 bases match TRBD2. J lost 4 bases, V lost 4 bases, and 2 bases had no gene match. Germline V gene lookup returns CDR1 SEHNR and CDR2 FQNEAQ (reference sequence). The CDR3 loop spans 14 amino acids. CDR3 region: CASSWTSEYNEQFF. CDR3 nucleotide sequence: TGTGCCAGCAGCTGGACTAGCGAGTACAATGAGCAGTTCTTC.

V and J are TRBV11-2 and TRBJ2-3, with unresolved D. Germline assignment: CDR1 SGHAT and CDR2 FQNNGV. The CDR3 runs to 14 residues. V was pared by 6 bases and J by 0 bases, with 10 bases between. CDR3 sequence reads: CASRPGFSTDTQYF. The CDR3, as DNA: TGTGCCAGCAGGCCAGGATTTAGCACAGATACGCAGTATTTT.

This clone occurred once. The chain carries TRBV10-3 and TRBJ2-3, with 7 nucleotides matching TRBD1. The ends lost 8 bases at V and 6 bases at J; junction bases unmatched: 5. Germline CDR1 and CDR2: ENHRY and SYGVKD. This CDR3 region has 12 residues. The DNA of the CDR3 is TGTGCCATCGGGCCGGGACAGGATACGCAGTATTTT. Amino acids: CAIGPGQDTQYF.

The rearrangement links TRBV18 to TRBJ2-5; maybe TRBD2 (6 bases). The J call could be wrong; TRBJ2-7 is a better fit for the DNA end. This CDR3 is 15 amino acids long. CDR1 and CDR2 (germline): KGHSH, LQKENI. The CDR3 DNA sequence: TGTGCCAGCTCACCTCCGGGACTGAGCTCCTACGAGCAGTACTTC. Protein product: CASSPPGLSSYEQYF.

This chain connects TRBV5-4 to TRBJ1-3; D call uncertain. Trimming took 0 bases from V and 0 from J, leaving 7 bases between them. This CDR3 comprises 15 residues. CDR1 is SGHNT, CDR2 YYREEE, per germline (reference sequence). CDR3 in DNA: TGTGCCAGCAGCTTGGAGTCTTACTCTGGAAACACCATATATTTT. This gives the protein CASSLESYSGNTIYF.

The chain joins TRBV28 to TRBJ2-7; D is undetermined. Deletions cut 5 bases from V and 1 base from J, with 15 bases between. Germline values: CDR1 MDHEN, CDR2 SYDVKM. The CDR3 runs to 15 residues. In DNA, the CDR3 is TGTGCCAGCAGTCGGCTGGACCCCGGATCCTACGAGCAGTACTTC. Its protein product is CASSRLDPGSYEQYF.

CDR3 in amino acids: CASSLAGNTGELFF. The CDR3 DNA sequence: TGCGCCAGCAGCTTGGCCGGGAACACCGGGGAGCTGTTTTTT. The chain joins TRBV5-1 to TRBJ2-2, with no clear D. The CDR3 spans 14 residues. Per germline, CDR1 SGHRS and CDR2 YFSETQ. V shed 0 bases and J shed 1 base, with 4 bases lying between them.

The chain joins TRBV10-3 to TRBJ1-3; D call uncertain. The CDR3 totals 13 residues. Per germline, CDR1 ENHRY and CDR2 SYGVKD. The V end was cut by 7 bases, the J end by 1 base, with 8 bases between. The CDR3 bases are TGTGCCATCACTACGGAGTCTGGAAACACCATATATTTT. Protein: CAITTESGNTIYF.

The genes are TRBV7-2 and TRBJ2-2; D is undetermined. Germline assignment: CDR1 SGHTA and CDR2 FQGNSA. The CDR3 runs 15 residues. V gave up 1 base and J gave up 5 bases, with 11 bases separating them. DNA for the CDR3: TGTGCCAGCAGCTTAGTCGGGCCCTGGACCGGGGAGCTGTTTTTT. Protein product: CASSLVGPWTGELFF.

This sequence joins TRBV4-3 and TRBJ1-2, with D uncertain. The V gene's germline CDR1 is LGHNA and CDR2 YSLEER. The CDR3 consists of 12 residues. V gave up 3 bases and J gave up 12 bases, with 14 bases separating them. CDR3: CASSHATEAHTF. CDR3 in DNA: TGCGCCAGCAGCCACGCGACCGAGGCCCACACCTTC.

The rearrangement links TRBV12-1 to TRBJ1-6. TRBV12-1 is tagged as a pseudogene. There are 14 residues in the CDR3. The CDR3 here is CASSPGGFCSPLHF. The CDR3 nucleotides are TGTGCCAGCAGCCCCGGGGGGTTTTGTTCACCCCTCCACTTT.

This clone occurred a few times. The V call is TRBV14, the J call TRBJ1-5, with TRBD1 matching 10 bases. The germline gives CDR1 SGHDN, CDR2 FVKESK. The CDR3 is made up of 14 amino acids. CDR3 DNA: TGTGCTGCGCTAGACAGGGGGCGAAATCAGCCCCAGCATTTT. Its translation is CAALDRGRNQPQHF.

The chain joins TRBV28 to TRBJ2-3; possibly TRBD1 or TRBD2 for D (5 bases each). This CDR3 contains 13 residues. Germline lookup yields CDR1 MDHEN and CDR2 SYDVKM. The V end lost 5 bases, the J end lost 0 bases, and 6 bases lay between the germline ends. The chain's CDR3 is CASSRDSTDTQYF. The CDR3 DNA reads TGTGCCAGCAGTCGGGACAGCACAGATACGCAGTATTTT. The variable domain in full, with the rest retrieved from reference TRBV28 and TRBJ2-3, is DVKVTQSSRYLVKRTGEKVFLECVQDMDHENMFWYRQDPGLGLRLIYFSYDVKMKEKGDIPEGYSVSREKKERFSLILESASTNQTSMYLCASSRDSTDTQYFGPGTRLTVL.

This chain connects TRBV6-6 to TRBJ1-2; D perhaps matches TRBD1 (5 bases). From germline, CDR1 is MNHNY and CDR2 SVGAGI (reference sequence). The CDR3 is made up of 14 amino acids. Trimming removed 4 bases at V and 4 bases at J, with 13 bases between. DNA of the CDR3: TGTGCCAGCAGTTCCCCGGGGGTTGCCTATGGCTACACCTTC. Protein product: CASSSPGVAYGYTF.

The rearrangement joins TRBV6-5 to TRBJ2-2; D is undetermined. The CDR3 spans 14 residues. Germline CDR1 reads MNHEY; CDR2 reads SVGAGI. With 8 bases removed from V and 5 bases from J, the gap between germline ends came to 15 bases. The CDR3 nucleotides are TGTGCCAGCCAAGGAAGGGCCCGGACCGGGGAGCTGTTTTTT. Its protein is CASQGRARTGELFF.

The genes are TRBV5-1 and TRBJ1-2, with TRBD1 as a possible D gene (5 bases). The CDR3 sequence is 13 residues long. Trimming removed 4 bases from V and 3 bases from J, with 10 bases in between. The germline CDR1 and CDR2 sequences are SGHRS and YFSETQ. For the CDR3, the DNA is TGCGCCAGCAGCGACCGGGACTACTATGGCTACACCTTC. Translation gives CASSDRDYYGYTF. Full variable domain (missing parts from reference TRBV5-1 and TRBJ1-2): KAGVTQTPRYLIKTRGQQVTLSCSPISGHRSVSWYQQTPGQGLQFLFEYFSETQRNKGNFPGRFSGRQFSNSRSEMNVSTLELGDSALYLCASSDRDYYGYTFGSGTRLTVV.

CDR3 sequence reads: CASSLAPGLNTEAFF. The CDR3 nucleotides read TGTGCCAGCAGCTTGGCCCCGGGGCTGAACACTGAAGCTTTCTTT. This chain joins TRBV7-2 and TRBJ1-1; tentative D call: TRBD1 (5 bases). V lost 3 bases and J lost 0, with 11 bases in between. The germline V gene has CDR1 SGHTA and CDR2 FQGNSA. The CDR3 has 15 amino acids.

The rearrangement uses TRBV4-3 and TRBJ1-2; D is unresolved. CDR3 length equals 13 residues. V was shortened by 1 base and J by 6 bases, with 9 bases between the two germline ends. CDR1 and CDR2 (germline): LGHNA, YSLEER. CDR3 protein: CASSQAIQDGYTF. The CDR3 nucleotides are TGCGCCAGCAGCCAAGCCATTCAGGATGGCTACACCTTC.

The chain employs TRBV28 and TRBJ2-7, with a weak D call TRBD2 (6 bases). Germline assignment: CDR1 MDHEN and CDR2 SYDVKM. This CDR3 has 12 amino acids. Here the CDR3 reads CGSAGSTYEQYF. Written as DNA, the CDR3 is TGTGGCAGTGCGGGGTCCACCTACGAGCAGTACTTC.

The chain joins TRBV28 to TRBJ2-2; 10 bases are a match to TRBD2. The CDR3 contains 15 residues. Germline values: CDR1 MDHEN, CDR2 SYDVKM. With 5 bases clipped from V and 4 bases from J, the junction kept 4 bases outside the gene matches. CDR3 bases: TGTGCCAGCAGTAAGGGACTAGCGTTCACCGGGGAGCTGTTTTTT. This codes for CASSKGLAFTGELFF.

The CDR3 sequence: CASSYGRPPLNTEAFF. CDR3 coding DNA: TGTGCCAGCAGTTACGGAAGGCCCCCCTTGAACACTGAAGCTTTCTTT. The V and J genes are TRBV6-5 and TRBJ1-1; D gene ambiguous. This CDR3 comprises 16 residues. In germline, CDR1 is MNHEY, CDR2 SVGAGI. The V end lost 2 bases, the J end lost 0 bases, and 13 bases lay between the germline ends.